This passage covers 9 T cell receptor beta chains from one sample sequenced in a study of T cells in Graves' hyperthyroidism and ophthalmopathy. From RNA transcripts, TCR beta CDR3 regions were amplified. A set of HTBI primers served as the primers for a first-round RT-PCR of the TCR CDR3. TCRdb analysed the multiplex PCR reads with MiXCR anew, one entry per CDR3 protein. The data show about 620,000 distinct CDR3 sequences, with around 15% seen just once and 3.8% held by the top ten. Sample: blood. Receptors originate from a woman younger than 45 with Graves' hyperthyroidism.

Ten or more counts support this clonotype. The chain employs TRBV29-1 and TRBJ2-3; tentative D call: TRBD2 (6 bases). CDR1 and CDR2 (germline): SQVTM, ANQGSEA. Trimming removed 3 bases from V and 5 bases from J, with 9 bases in between. The CDR3 spans 12 residues. The CDR3 nucleotides read TGCAGCGTTGACACTAGCCAAGATACGCAGTATTTT. As protein: CSVDTSQDTQYF.

This clonotype has a count of ten or more. V usage is TRBV30 and J usage is TRBJ2-1; 8 nucleotides line up with TRBD1. Germline CDR1 and CDR2: GTSNPN and SVGIG (reference sequence). Unmatched junction bases numbered 3, after V lost 7 bases and J lost 7 bases. This CDR3 comprises 11 residues. The CDR3 DNA reads as TGTGCCTTGGACAGGGAAAATGAGCAGTTCTTC. It yields the protein CALDRENEQFF.

This clonotype came up a few times. This rearrangement joins TRBV30 to TRBJ2-1; 8 bases line up with TRBD2. The ends lost 3 bases at V and 13 bases at J; junction bases unmatched: 11. The CDR3 runs to 13 residues. Germline assignment: CDR1 GTSNPN and CDR2 SVGIG (reference sequence). The CDR3 region has the DNA TGTGCCTGGAGACACGGACTAGCTGGAGACCAGTTCTTC. Encoded protein: CAWRHGLAGDQFF.

This clonotype showed up many times. The chain couples TRBV28 to TRBJ1-6; TRBD1 might be the D (6 bases). This CDR3 spans 15 amino acids. V was clipped by 3 bases and J by 9 bases, with 15 bases between them. Germline V gene lookup returns CDR1 MDHEN and CDR2 SYDVKM. The CDR3 is CASSFSRGLGSPLHF. The DNA for the CDR3 is TGTGCCAGCAGTTTTTCACGGGGGCTTGGTTCACCCCTCCACTTT. Variable domain in full (rest from reference TRBV28 and TRBJ1-6): DVKVTQSSRYLVKRTGEKVFLECVQDMDHENMFWYRQDPGLGLRLIYFSYDVKMKEKGDIPEGYSVSREKKERFSLILESASTNQTSMYLCASSFSRGLGSPLHFGNGTRLTVT.

This clonotype showed up many times. The chain is built from TRBV5-6 and TRBJ1-1; 10 bases are shared with TRBD1. V shed 8 bases, J shed 6 bases, and the junction held 4 bases outside the gene matches. This CDR3 spans 12 amino acids. Per germline, CDR1 SGHDT and CDR2 YYEEEE. The CDR3 here is CASSGQGAEAFF. CDR3 DNA: TGTGCCAGTAGCGGACAGGGGGCTGAAGCTTTCTTT.

Worth noting for this clonotype: This may be a read error: a much more frequent sequence differs by one nucleotide. The rearrangement joins TRBV2 to TRBJ1-4; possibly TRBD1 for D (5 bases). The V end was cut by 4 bases, the J end by 7 bases, with 13 bases between. This CDR3 region has 14 residues. Germline V lookup: CDR1 SNHLY, CDR2 FYNNEI. The DNA for the CDR3 is TGTGCCAGCAGTGTGGGGGGGACGGCTGAAAAACTGTTTTTT. Protein sequence: CASSVGGTAEKLFF.

V gene TRBV7-2 combines with J gene TRBJ2-7, with TRBD2 as a possible D gene (7 bases). Germline CDR1 reads SGHTA; CDR2 reads FQGNSA. The CDR3 consists of 16 residues. V shed 5 bases and J shed 1 base, with 18 bases lying between them. The CDR3 DNA follows: TGTGCCAGCAGCACCCGAGGGGGGGGGGGGTCCTACGAGCAGTACTTC. Translated: CASSTRGGGGSYEQYF.

This clonotype has ten or more counts. The genes are TRBV2 and TRBJ2-7; a weak D match, TRBD2 (6 bases). The V end was cut by 4 bases, the J end by 6 bases, with 22 bases between. The CDR3 extends over 16 amino acids. Germline V gene data show CDR1 as SNHLY and CDR2 as FYNNEI. Here the CDR3 reads CASSVERGVALGEQYF. The CDR3 nucleotides are TGTGCCAGCAGTGTAGAGCGCGGGGTGGCTCTCGGCGAGCAGTACTTC.

This clonotype was counted at least ten times. J is TRBJ2-3 and V is TRBV6-1, with TRBD1 matching 9 bases. The CDR3 length is 15 residues. CDR1 and CDR2 from the germline V gene are MNHNS and SASEGT. Trimming cost V 6 bases and J 2 bases; bases outside gene matches: 6. The CDR3 region has the DNA TGTGCCAGCAGCCCCGGACAGGGGTCCACAGATACGCAGTATTTT. Translated: CASSPGQGSTDTQYF.